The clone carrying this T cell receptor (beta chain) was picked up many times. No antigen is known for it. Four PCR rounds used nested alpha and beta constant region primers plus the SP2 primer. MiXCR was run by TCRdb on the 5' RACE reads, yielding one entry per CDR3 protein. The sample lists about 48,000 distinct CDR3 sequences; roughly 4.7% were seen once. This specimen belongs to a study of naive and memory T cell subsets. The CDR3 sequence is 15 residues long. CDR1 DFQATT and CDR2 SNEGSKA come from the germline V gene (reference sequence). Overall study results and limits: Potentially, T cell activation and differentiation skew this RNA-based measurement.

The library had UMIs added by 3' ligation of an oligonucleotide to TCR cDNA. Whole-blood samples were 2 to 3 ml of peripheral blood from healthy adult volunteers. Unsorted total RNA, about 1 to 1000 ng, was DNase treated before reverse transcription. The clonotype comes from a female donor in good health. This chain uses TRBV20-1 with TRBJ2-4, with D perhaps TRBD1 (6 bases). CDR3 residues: CSLSGQRLAKNIQYF. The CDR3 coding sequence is TGCAGCTTATCCGGACAGAGACTAGCCAAAAACATTCAGTACTTC.